This T cell receptor (beta chain) was captured in a study of T cells in Graves' hyperthyroidism and ophthalmopathy. The study, taken as a whole, reports: For ophthalmopathy, model prediction preceded onset by a median around 7 months.

For this clonotype: Its matching antigen is unknown.

Researchers amplified the TCR beta CDR3 regions from RNA transcripts. RT-PCR in the first round (using the HTBI primer set) targeted the TCR CDR3. From the multiplex PCR reads, TCRdb called clonotypes with MiXCR, one entry per CDR3 protein. The data contain some 420,000 distinct CDR3 sequences, approximately 14% of them seen just once; the ten biggest clones take up around 5.3%. This CDR3 has 18 residues. Germline values: CDR1 KGHSH, CDR2 LQKENI. V lost 3 bases and J lost 1; bases outside the gene matches: 7. Uncontrolled infection, other autoimmune disease, pregnancy or lactation led to exclusion. The specimen sequenced was blood. The V and J genes are TRBV18 and TRBJ2-5, with 14 nucleotides matching TRBD2. The TCR originated in a woman in her late teens or twenties with Graves' hyperthyroidism. The CDR3 sequence: CASSPGLAGVSLQETQYF. Here the CDR3 DNA reads TGTGCCAGCTCACCGGGACTAGCGGGAGTCTCCCTCCAAGAGACCCAGTACTTC.